This is a list of T cell receptor beta chains from one sample in a study of PD-L1 blockade in urothelial cancer. This table comes from immunoSEQ multiplex PCR, and its TCRdb copy is limited to in-frame clones, with some not included. The repertoire has about 82,000 clones, more than 85% of them found once; the top ten carry approximately 9%. The sample consisted of PBMCs, taken around atezolizumab (anti-PD-L1) treatment. The receptors were gathered from a man aged 60-69 years with urothelial cancer. CDR3s include the opening cysteine and the closing phenylalanine or tryptophan. The order of the fields is CDR3 length, V gene, clone size, J gene, D gene, CDR3 protein, CDR3 DNA. The D gene is left open where the match is weak. Clone size is not always given. Where it is, it says once, few, many or a class for expanded clones.

len: 11; v_gene: TRBV19; abundance: .; j_gene: TRBJ1-2; d_gene: .; CDR3aa: CASSSGYGYTF; CDR3nt: TGTGCCAGTAGTTCAGGGTATGGCTACACCTTC
len: 13; v_gene: TRBV7-9; abundance: .; j_gene: TRBJ1-1; d_gene: .; CDR3aa: CASILQVNTEAFF; CDR3nt: TGTGCCAGCATCCTACAGGTGAACACTGAAGCTTTCTTT
len: 14; v_gene: TRBV7-9; abundance: .; j_gene: TRBJ1-6; d_gene: .; CDR3aa: CASSSDSNNSPLHF; CDR3nt: TGTGCCAGCAGCTCCGACAGCAATAATTCACCCCTCCACTTT
len: 17; v_gene: TRBV28; abundance: .; j_gene: TRBJ2-7; d_gene: TRBD2; CDR3aa: CASRPPPFGRSSYEQYF; CDR3nt: TGTGCCAGCAGGCCTCCCCCTTTCGGGAGGAGCTCCTACGAGCAGTACTTC
len: 14; v_gene: TRBV6-5; abundance: .; j_gene: TRBJ2-7; d_gene: TRBD2; CDR3aa: CASSQRGHGVEQYF; CDR3nt: TGTGCCAGCAGTCAGCGGGGGCACGGGGTCGAGCAGTACTTC
len: 17; v_gene: TRBV7-2; abundance: once; j_gene: TRBJ2-5; d_gene: TRBD2; CDR3aa: CASSLAGLAGDRETQYF; CDR3nt: TGTGCCAGCAGCTTAGCGGGACTAGCGGGAGATAGGGAGACCCAGTACTTC
len: 16; v_gene: TRBV9; abundance: .; j_gene: TRBJ2-2; d_gene: .; CDR3aa: CASSVEALVSTGELFF; CDR3nt: TGTGCCAGCAGCGTAGAGGCGCTAGTTTCCACCGGGGAGCTGTTTTTT
len: 19; v_gene: TRBV11-2; abundance: few; j_gene: TRBJ1-6; d_gene: TRBD1; CDR3aa: CASSPRTGAYRWASSPLHF; CDR3nt: TGTGCCAGCAGCCCAAGGACAGGGGCGTATCGTTGGGCCTCCTCACCCCTCCACTTT
len: 14; v_gene: TRBV5-5; abundance: .; j_gene: TRBJ1-4; d_gene: .; CDR3aa: CASSPEATNEKLFF; CDR3nt: TGTGCCAGCAGCCCGGAGGCAACTAATGAAAAACTGTTTTTT
len: 15; v_gene: TRBV19; abundance: .; j_gene: TRBJ2-2; d_gene: TRBD2; CDR3aa: CASHPVGGEAGELFF; CDR3nt: TGTGCCAGCCATCCCGTGGGAGGGGAGGCCGGGGAGCTGTTTTTT
len: 16; v_gene: TRBV9; abundance: few; j_gene: TRBJ2-7; d_gene: .; CDR3aa: CASSGESGTETYEQYF; CDR3nt: TGTGCCAGCAGCGGGGAATCCGGGACTGAGACCTACGAGCAGTACTTC
len: 13; v_gene: TRBV2; abundance: .; j_gene: TRBJ1-3; d_gene: .; CDR3aa: CASSSGRGNTIYF; CDR3nt: TGTGCCAGCAGCTCAGGGCGGGGAAACACCATATATTTT
len: 15; v_gene: TRBV4-3; abundance: .; j_gene: TRBJ2-7; d_gene: TRBD1; CDR3aa: CASSQIAGTGGEQYF; CDR3nt: TGCGCCAGCAGCCAAATAGCCGGGACAGGGGGTGAGCAGTACTTC
len: 13; v_gene: TRBV7-2; abundance: .; j_gene: TRBJ1-4; d_gene: .; CDR3aa: CASSTGPGEKLFF; CDR3nt: TGTGCCAGCAGCACGGGTCCGGGGGAAAAACTGTTTTTT
len: 11; v_gene: TRBV19; abundance: .; j_gene: TRBJ1-4; d_gene: .; CDR3aa: CASSEGEKLFF; CDR3nt: TGTGCCAGTAGTGAGGGAGAAAAACTGTTTTTT
len: 14; v_gene: TRBV5-4; abundance: .; j_gene: TRBJ2-7; d_gene: .; CDR3aa: CASSSGLRKNEQYF; CDR3nt: TGTGCCAGCAGCTCGGGTCTCCGGAAAAACGAGCAGTACTTC
len: 14; v_gene: TRBV25-1; abundance: .; j_gene: TRBJ1-4; d_gene: .; CDR3aa: CASSDVGGNEKLFF; CDR3nt: TGTGCCAGCAGTGACGTGGGAGGGAATGAAAAACTGTTTTTT
len: 17; v_gene: TRBV7-3; abundance: .; j_gene: TRBJ2-1; d_gene: TRBD2; CDR3aa: CASSLSGGPREGNEQFF; CDR3nt: TGTGCCAGCAGCTTAAGTGGGGGCCCACGGGAGGGGAATGAGCAGTTCTTC
len: 15; v_gene: TRBV4-3; abundance: .; j_gene: TRBJ2-7; d_gene: .; CDR3aa: CASSQDLDSNYEQYF; CDR3nt: TGCGCCAGCAGCCAAGATCTGGACAGTAACTACGAGCAGTACTTC
len: 16; v_gene: TRBV4-3; abundance: .; j_gene: TRBJ2-3; d_gene: .; CDR3aa: CASSPMNSNVADTQYF; CDR3nt: TGCGCCAGCAGCCCCATGAATAGCAATGTGGCAGATACGCAGTATTTT
len: 14; v_gene: TRBV19; abundance: .; j_gene: TRBJ2-1; d_gene: .; CDR3aa: CASSTRGGVNEQFF; CDR3nt: TGTGCCAGTAGTACCCGGGGTGGGGTGAATGAGCAGTTCTTC
len: 16; v_gene: TRBV7-2; abundance: .; j_gene: TRBJ2-5; d_gene: .; CDR3aa: CASSLAAASVQETQYF; CDR3nt: TGTGCCAGCAGCTTAGCAGCGGCTAGCGTCCAAGAGACCCAGTACTTC
len: 13; v_gene: TRBV19; abundance: .; j_gene: TRBJ2-7; d_gene: .; CDR3aa: CASSPSVTYEQYF; CDR3nt: TGTGCCAGTAGTCCTTCGGTAACCTACGAGCAGTACTTC
len: 14; v_gene: TRBV19; abundance: .; j_gene: TRBJ2-7; d_gene: .; CDR3aa: CASSIGQLGNEQYF; CDR3nt: TGTGCCAGTAGTATTGGACAGTTGGGGAACGAGCAGTACTTC
len: 16; v_gene: TRBV6-5; abundance: .; j_gene: TRBJ1-1; d_gene: .; CDR3aa: CASSYLAGVQNTEAFF; CDR3nt: TGTGCCAGCAGTTACTTGGCAGGGGTGCAGAACACTGAAGCTTTCTTT
len: 11; v_gene: TRBV7-2; abundance: once; j_gene: TRBJ2-7; d_gene: .; CDR3aa: CASSFTYEQYF; CDR3nt: TGTGCCAGCAGCTTCACCTACGAGCAGTACTTC
len: 16; v_gene: TRBV9; abundance: .; j_gene: TRBJ2-5; d_gene: TRBD2; CDR3aa: CASSEGLAGEGETQYF; CDR3nt: TGTGCCAGCAGCGAGGGACTAGCGGGAGAGGGGGAGACCCAGTACTTC
len: 14; v_gene: TRBV7-3; abundance: .; j_gene: TRBJ2-3; d_gene: .; CDR3aa: CASSLGASTDTQYF; CDR3nt: TGTGCCAGCAGCTTAGGGGCTAGCACAGATACGCAGTATTTT
len: 15; v_gene: TRBV5-1; abundance: .; j_gene: TRBJ1-2; d_gene: .; CDR3aa: CASSLELDSVYGYTF; CDR3nt: TGCGCCAGCAGCTTGGAACTCGACAGTGTCTATGGCTACACCTTC
len: 13; v_gene: TRBV30; abundance: .; j_gene: TRBJ2-1; d_gene: TRBD1; CDR3aa: CAWTTGDWNEQFF; CDR3nt: TGTGCCTGGACGACAGGGGACTGGAATGAGCAGTTCTTC
len: 14; v_gene: TRBV7-3; abundance: .; j_gene: TRBJ1-1; d_gene: .; CDR3aa: CASSLTGQNTEAFF; CDR3nt: TGTGCCAGCAGCTTAACGGGACAGAACACTGAAGCTTTCTTT
len: 16; v_gene: TRBV7-2; abundance: .; j_gene: TRBJ2-5; d_gene: TRBD1; CDR3aa: CASSLEWGQLQETQYF; CDR3nt: TGTGCCAGCAGCTTAGAGTGGGGACAGCTCCAAGAGACCCAGTACTTC
len: 15; v_gene: TRBV6-5; abundance: .; j_gene: TRBJ2-7; d_gene: TRBD1; CDR3aa: CASSYVAGGTDEQYF; CDR3nt: TGTGCCAGCAGTTACGTCGCAGGGGGTACGGACGAGCAGTACTTC
len: 16; v_gene: TRBV6-5; abundance: .; j_gene: TRBJ2-3; d_gene: TRBD2; CDR3aa: CASSYSASGTPDTQYF; CDR3nt: TGTGCCAGCAGTTACTCGGCTAGCGGGACCCCAGATACGCAGTATTTT
len: 17; v_gene: TRBV15; abundance: .; j_gene: TRBJ2-1; d_gene: TRBD2; CDR3aa: CATSRAQTSGAYNEQFF; CDR3nt: TGTGCCACCAGCAGAGCCCAGACTAGCGGGGCCTACAATGAGCAGTTCTTC
len: 14; v_gene: TRBV30; abundance: .; j_gene: TRBJ2-3; d_gene: TRBD2; CDR3aa: CAWSVAGGSDTQYF; CDR3nt: TGTGCCTGGAGTGTAGCGGGAGGGTCAGATACGCAGTATTTT